This TCR beta chain was sequenced for a study of monozygotic twins with inflammatory bowel disease. Findings and caveats of the study: Twins with IBD had fewer clonotypes in common with others than healthy twins, particularly during disease activity.

The length of the CDR3 is 15 residues. Germline V gene sequence: CDR1 LGHDT, CDR2 YNNKEL (reference sequence). Remarks on this clonotype: Its matching antigen is unknown.

The template-switching step introduced UMIs that carried a 6-nucleotide sample barcode. No DNA is given; TCRdb re-called the 5' RACE reads and lists each CDR3 protein once. The sample has about 160,000 distinct CDR3 sequences. The TCR was taken from a human donor with ulcerative colitis or Crohn's disease, or a healthy co-twin of an affected twin (not recorded which). The sequenced sample consisted of blood. V usage is TRBV3-1 and J usage is TRBJ2-7; TCRdb indicates TRBD2, and absent DNA this call remains unverified. CDR3 protein: CASSGGLAGPYEQYF.